This TCR beta chain appears in the sequencing data of a study of cytomegalovirus exposure and HLA in healthy donors. A multiplex PCR was run with 60 Vbeta primers and 13 Jbeta primers. Repertoires were generated with immunoSEQ multiplex PCR, while TCRdb's copy carries only in-frame clones and drops some. The sample shows 280,000 or so clones, 70% to 90% of them seen only once. CDR1 LNHDA and CDR2 SQIVND come from the germline V gene (reference sequence). The CDR3 length is 15 residues. With V trimmed by 4 bases and J by 7 bases, 8 bases remained unmatched. The sequencing input was PBMCs. The gene calls are TRBV19 and TRBJ1-1, with TRBD1 identical over 11 bases. This TCR derives from a woman younger than 35 in good health and CMV-seronegative. Here the CDR3 reads CASSNGWGQGVEAFF. DNA of the CDR3: TGTGCCAGTAGTAACGGGTGGGGACAGGGGGTTGAAGCTTTCTTT.